This passage covers 10 T cell receptor beta chains from one sample sequenced in a study of Ad26.COV2.S vaccination and SARS-CoV-2 variants. Profiled with immunoSEQ multiplex PCR; TCRdb holds only in-frame clones, not every one. The data contain several thousand clones, about four fifths of them seen just once; the ten biggest clones take up approximately 28%. The sample here was peripheral blood, taken after recovery from COVID-19. The receptors here all came from a human donor who had recovered from COVID-19.

The chain carries TRBV12-3 or TRBV12-4 and TRBJ1-5; D uncertain. The V end was cut by 7 bases, the J end by 4 bases, with 11 bases between. CDR3 length equals 13 residues. In DNA, the CDR3 is TGTGCCAGCACATTCCGAGGGAATCAGCCCCAGCATTTT. Translating gives CASTFRGNQPQHF.

This rearrangement joins TRBV28 to TRBJ1-4; D not resolved. This CDR3 is built from 13 residues. The germline V and J ends were trimmed by 4 bases and 7 bases, with 10 bases remaining between them. Germline loops: CDR1 MDHEN, CDR2 SYDVKM. The CDR3 DNA sequence: TGTGCCAGCAGTTCCAGAGAGCGTGAAAAACTGTTTTTT. Amino acids: CASSSREREKLFF.

The chain links TRBV7-2 to TRBJ1-3; the match to TRBD1 covers 7 bases. Germline CDR1 and CDR2: SGHTA and FQGNSA. Germline trimming cut 2 bases from V and 2 bases from J; bases unmatched to any gene: 3. The CDR3 extends over 15 amino acids. As DNA, the CDR3 is TGTGCCAGCAGCTTACTTACAGGGGCTGGAAACACCATATATTTT. Amino acids: CASSLLTGAGNTIYF.

The chain uses TRBV5-6 and TRBJ1-2; 9 positions agree with TRBD1. CDR1 is SGHDT, CDR2 YYEEEE, per germline. The CDR3 is 15 amino acids. J lost 5 bases, V lost 0 bases, and 5 bases had no gene match. CDR3 bases: TGTGCCAGCAGCTTGGGACAGGGGGACATGTATGGCTACACCTTC. It codes for CASSLGQGDMYGYTF.

This clone came up a few times. The chain joins TRBV6-6 to TRBJ2-1; D not certain. With 6 bases removed from V and 9 bases from J, the gap between germline ends came to 12 bases. CDR3 length equals 12 residues. Germline CDR1 is MNHNY and CDR2 is SVGAGI (reference sequence). CDR3 coding DNA: TGTGCCAGCAGCCCCCTTTGGGTTGAGCAGTTCTTC. Protein product: CASSPLWVEQFF.

Only a few counts were recorded for this clone. The rearrangement uses TRBV5-4 and TRBJ2-7; TRBD1 matches 7 bases. From germline, CDR1 is SGHNT and CDR2 YYREEE (reference sequence). This CDR3 is 15 amino acids long. Trimming cost V 4 bases and J 5 bases; bases outside gene matches: 12. In DNA, the CDR3 is TGTGCCAGCAGCCTCTCTCAGGGGGACGTTAACGAGCAGTACTTC. Its protein is CASSLSQGDVNEQYF.

The gene calls are TRBV2 and TRBJ1-5, with 11 nucleotides matching TRBD1. The trim removed 7 bases at V and 2 bases at J, leaving 4 bases unmatched. This CDR3 is built from 15 residues. Germline CDR1 is SNHLY and CDR2 is FYNNEI. CDR3 amino acids: CASTPGQGGNQPQHF. CDR3 coding DNA: TGTGCCAGCACCCCGGGACAGGGGGGCAATCAGCCCCAGCATTTT. The entire variable domain, with the rest obtained from reference TRBV2 and TRBJ1-5, is as follows: EPEVTQTPSHQVTQMGQEVILRCVPISNHLYFYWYRQILGQKVEFLVSFYNNEISEKSEIFDDQFSVERPDGSNFTLKIRSTKLEDSAMYFCASTPGQGGNQPQHFGDGTRLSIL.

The chain combines TRBV7-9 with TRBJ2-5; maybe TRBD2 (7 bases). Trimming shortened V by 1 base and J by 10 bases, and 10 bases separated the two germline ends. Looked up from germline, CDR1 is SEHNR and CDR2 is FQNEAQ (reference sequence). The CDR3 contains 12 residues. Written as DNA, the CDR3 is TGTGCCAGCAGCTTAGGGGGGGGCGACCAGTACTTC. Translation: CASSLGGGDQYF.

This rearrangement joins TRBV14 to TRBJ2-1, with D perhaps TRBD1 or TRBD2 (5 bases each). The CDR3 runs to 14 residues. CDR1 and CDR2 from the germline V gene are SGHDN and FVKESK. V gave up 3 bases and J gave up 9 bases, with 15 bases separating them. The DNA for the CDR3 is TGTGCCAGCAGCCAGTGGACCGCGAGGGGTGAGCAGTTCTTC. It specifies CASSQWTARGEQFF.

The chain joins TRBV9 to TRBJ1-1; 7 bases agree with TRBD1. J gave up 8 bases and V 0 bases, and 10 bases lay outside the gene matches. CDR1 and CDR2 from the germline V gene are SGDLS and YYNGEE. This CDR3 comprises 15 residues. The CDR3 DNA reads TGTGCCAGCAGCGTAGGTACCAGGGGGTTCCCGGAAGCTTTCTTT. This encodes CASSVGTRGFPEAFF.